This T cell receptor beta chain originates from a study of control samples from healthy donors and cancer patients. This clone was detected once. Germline CDR1 and CDR2: SGHNT and YYREEE (reference sequence). This CDR3 is 13 amino acids long. The germline V and J ends were trimmed by 1 base and 2 bases, with 6 bases remaining between them. Generated by immunoSEQ multiplex PCR, the TCRdb table keeps only in-frame clones and is missing some. The table lists around 120,000 clones, approximately 91% of them singletons. Input material: blood. The clonotype was recovered from a young woman in good health. The rearrangement links TRBV5-4 to TRBJ1-1; D ambiguous. The CDR3 loop is CASSLSENTEAFF. The CDR3 nucleotides read TGTGCCAGCAGCTTGTCAGAAAACACTGAAGCTTTCTTT.